What follows are 9 T cell receptor beta chains derived from one specimen sequenced in a study of blood T cell repertoires in COVID-19. TCRdb keeps only in-frame clones here, not all; method: immunoSEQ multiplex PCR. Of 300,000 to 450,000 clones in the sample, 89% are singletons; the top ten hold roughly 4%. Material for sequencing was peripheral blood. The receptor source for this set is a woman aged 55 to 70 with COVID-19, enrolled during active disease.

The chain is built from TRBV7-2 and TRBJ1-1; 8 bases align to TRBD1. CDR3 length: 15 amino acids. Germline V gene sequence: CDR1 SGHTA, CDR2 FQGNSA. The V and J ends lost 5 bases and 1 base, in that order; junction bases with no gene match: 6. The CDR3 here is CASSEQGQANTEAFF. Written as DNA, the CDR3 is TGTGCCAGCAGCGAGCAGGGACAGGCGAACACTGAAGCTTTCTTT.

Concerning this clone itself: The sample contains more than one DNA sequence encoding this CDR3. This chain uses TRBV30 with TRBJ1-1; D possibly corresponds to TRBD1 (5 bases). V was clipped by 0 bases and J by 1 base, with 6 bases between them. Per the germline V gene, CDR1 is GTSNPN and CDR2 is SVGIG (reference sequence). The CDR3 is made up of 13 amino acids. In DNA form, the CDR3 reads TGTGCCTGGAGTGTACAGGAGAACACTGAAGCTTTCTTT. Protein: CAWSVQENTEAFF.

V is TRBV5-1 and J is TRBJ2-3, with D maybe TRBD2 (5 bases). The CDR3 has 12 residues. CDR1 and CDR2 (germline): SGHRS, YFSETQ. Trimming pared 0 bases from V and 11 bases from J, leaving 10 bases between. CDR3 sequence reads: CASSLAGAEQYF. CDR3 nucleotide sequence: TGCGCCAGCAGCTTGGCCGGAGCGGAGCAGTATTTT.

The genes are TRBV16 and TRBJ1-1, with D unresolved. CDR1 and CDR2 from the germline V gene are KGHSY and FQNENV. The CDR3 is 12 residues long. V lost 6 bases, J lost 1 base, and 6 bases lay in between. CDR3 DNA sequence: TGTGCCAGCAGTAGATCGAACACTGAAGCTTTCTTT. This encodes CASSRSNTEAFF.

The chain employs TRBV19 and TRBJ1-2; the D gene is possibly TRBD1 (5 bases). Trimming stripped 0 bases from V and 6 bases from J, with 8 bases between. Per germline, CDR1 LNHDA and CDR2 SQIVND (reference sequence). The CDR3 is made up of 13 amino acids. The CDR3 DNA follows: TGTGCCAGTAGTATAGAGGAGGGGAATGGCTACACCTTC. Its protein product is CASSIEEGNGYTF.

As to this clone: A read error may produce the germline difference seen at one junction end. This chain connects TRBV7-7 to TRBJ1-2; 9 bases fit TRBD1. The CDR3 consists of 13 residues. Germline V gene data show CDR1 as SSHAT and CDR2 as FNYEAQ (reference sequence). The chain's CDR3 is CASSNRQGDGYTF. The CDR3 region has the DNA TGTGCTAGCAGCAACCGACAGGGGGATGGCTACACCTTC.

Only one count was recorded for this clone. The J gene is TRBJ1-6, the V gene TRBV18; 8 nucleotides align to TRBD1. The CDR3 contains 15 residues. Germline V gene sequence: CDR1 KGHSH, CDR2 LQKENI. V shed 5 bases and J 5 bases; nucleotides not matched to a gene: 5. The CDR3, as DNA: TGTGCCAGCTCAACCCACAGGGGGGATAATTCACCCCTCCACTTT. Translated: CASSTHRGDNSPLHF.

The J gene is TRBJ2-5, the V gene TRBV5-4, with TRBD1 matching over 8 bases. Germline CDR1 and CDR2: SGHNT and YYREEE (reference sequence). V gave up 3 bases and J gave up 5 bases; unmatched junction bases: 6. The CDR3 totals 14 residues. The CDR3: CASSSRRGLETQYF. CDR3 sequence (DNA): TGTGCCAGCAGCTCCCGCAGGGGGCTGGAGACCCAGTACTTC.

The chain employs TRBV5-6 and TRBJ2-7; D unresolved. Germline V gives CDR1 SGHDT, CDR2 YYEEEE. This CDR3 is 12 amino acids long. V gave up 4 bases and J gave up 1 base, with 6 bases separating them. Here the CDR3 reads CASSVYSYEQYF. The CDR3 DNA follows: TGTGCCAGCAGCGTCTATTCCTACGAGCAGTACTTC.